What follows are 17 T cell receptor beta chains derived from one specimen sequenced in a study of PD-L1 blockade in urothelial cancer. The data were produced by immunoSEQ multiplex PCR, yet TCRdb's version contains in-frame clones alone and is incomplete. This table has more than 50,000 clones, over 70% appearing once. The specimen was PBMCs, collected around atezolizumab (anti-PD-L1) treatment. Receptors originate from a man between 65 and 85 years old with urothelial cancer.

This clone appeared a single time. The chain joins TRBV5-4 to TRBJ2-7, with unresolved D. The CDR3 is 14 amino acids. Germline CDR1 SGHNT, CDR2 YYREEE (reference sequence). The V end was cut by 0 bases, the J end by 0 bases, with 7 bases between. For the CDR3, the DNA is TGTGCCAGCAGCTTGGAACTTAACTCCTACGAGCAGTACTTC. Amino acids: CASSLELNSYEQYF.

The V and J genes are TRBV7-8 and TRBJ2-1; 9 nucleotides line up with TRBD2. CDR3 length: 16 amino acids. V was clipped by 2 bases and J by 0 bases; unmatched bases: 2. Germline values: CDR1 SGHVS, CDR2 FQNEAQ. The CDR3 spells CASSLLAGDSYNEQFF. The DNA of the CDR3 is TGTGCCAGCAGCTTATTAGCGGGAGACTCCTACAATGAGCAGTTCTTC. The full variable domain, in which reference TRBV7-8 and TRBJ2-1 provide the parts outside the CDR3, is GAGVSQSPRYKVAKRGQDVALRCDPISGHVSLFWYQQALGQGPEFLTYFQNEAQLDKSGLPSDRFFAERPEGSVSTLKIQRTQQEDSAVYLCASSLLAGDSYNEQFFGPGTRLTVL.

By share of the sample, this clone is medium-sized. The chain's CDR3 is CATSRGGQLLGSYTF. The CDR3 bases are TGTGCCACCAGCAGAGGAGGACAGCTTCTAGGGAGCTACACCTTC. J is TRBJ1-2 and V is TRBV15; possibly TRBD1 for D (6 bases). V lost 1 base to trimming and J lost 9 bases, with 18 bases between them. The CDR3 covers 15 residues. Germline V lookup: CDR1 LNHNV, CDR2 YYDKDF (reference sequence).

The chain joins TRBV19 to TRBJ2-3; TRBD2 matches at 16 bases. There are 17 residues in the CDR3. Germline V lookup: CDR1 LNHDA, CDR2 SQIVND (reference sequence). V was clipped by 5 bases and J by 6 bases; unmatched bases: 8. The CDR3 reads CASSPSGLAGGKDTQYF. CDR3 sequence (DNA): TGTGCCAGTAGTCCCTCGGGACTAGCGGGAGGGAAGGATACGCAGTATTTT.

The rearrangement uses TRBV5-6 and TRBJ1-1; no clear D gene. The germline V gene has CDR1 SGHDT and CDR2 YYEEEE. V dropped 4 bases and J dropped 2 bases, with 15 bases sitting between them. The CDR3 totals 15 residues. The CDR3 sequence: CASSPNLEENTEAFF. CDR3 coding DNA: TGTGCCAGCAGCCCGAACCTAGAAGAAAACACTGAAGCTTTCTTT.

The V and J genes are TRBV5-6 and TRBJ2-5; 7 nucleotides align to TRBD2. This CDR3 region has 15 residues. Germline values: CDR1 SGHDT, CDR2 YYEEEE. J was trimmed by 4 bases and V by 4 bases; bases with no gene match: 10. The CDR3 loop is CASSPRGGRGETQYF. The CDR3 coding sequence is TGTGCCAGCAGCCCGCGGGGCGGGAGAGGAGAGACCCAGTACTTC.

This clone was observed a single time. The chain links TRBV28 to TRBJ1-2; TRBD1 matches at 10 bases. The CDR3 covers 17 residues. The germline CDR1 and CDR2 sequences are MDHEN and SYDVKM. V lost 6 bases to trimming and J lost 5 bases; unmatched junction nucleotides: 15. CDR3 coding DNA: TGTGCCAGCAGCCAATTACCTCCGGGACAGGGGAGGTATGGCTACACCTTC. Protein product: CASSQLPPGQGRYGYTF.

The chain has TRBV5-6 and TRBJ2-3, with 7 bases fitting TRBD1. V was clipped by 0 bases and J by 2 bases; unmatched bases: 3. CDR1 and CDR2 (germline): SGHDT, YYEEEE. CDR3 length equals 15 residues. The CDR3 here is CASSLVDRVTDTQYF. The CDR3 nucleotides read TGTGCCAGCAGCTTGGTTGACAGGGTCACAGATACGCAGTATTTT.

The chain recombines TRBV10-1 with TRBJ2-7; D is perhaps TRBD2 (7 bases). With 6 bases removed from V and 6 bases from J, the gap between germline ends came to 15 bases. Germline CDR1 and CDR2: WNHNN and SYGVQD (reference sequence). The CDR3 has 13 amino acids. DNA of the CDR3: TGCGCCAGCAGGGGGGGGGCAGGCGGCGAGCAGTACTTC. The encoded protein is CASRGGAGGEQYF.

The chain couples TRBV7-3 to TRBJ2-1; TRBD2 might be the D (6 bases). This CDR3 is built from 15 residues. The ends were cut back, 1 base at V and 2 bases at J, with 9 bases in the middle. Germline assignment: CDR1 SGHTA and CDR2 FQGTGA. CDR3: CASSLIGSTYNEQFF. In DNA, the CDR3 is TGTGCCAGCAGCTTAATCGGGAGCACCTACAATGAGCAGTTCTTC. Full variable domain (outside the CDR3, taken from reference TRBV7-3 and TRBJ2-1): GAGVSQTPSNKVTEKGKYVELRCDPISGHTALYWYRQSLGQGPEFLIYFQGTGAADDSGLPNDRFFAVRPEGSVSTLKIQRTERGDSAVYLCASSLIGSTYNEQFFGPGTRLTVL.

The chain recombines TRBV25-1 with TRBJ2-3, with 11 positions matching TRBD2. V gave up 7 bases and J gave up 1 base; unmatched junction bases: 4. CDR1 is MGHDK, CDR2 SYGVNS, per germline. The CDR3 is 15 amino acids. As DNA, the CDR3 is TGTGCCAGCACAAAGACTAGCGGGGGCACAGATACGCAGTATTTT. Its protein product is CASTKTSGGTDTQYF.

The genes are TRBV27 and TRBJ1-1; D gene uncertain. Per the germline V gene, CDR1 is MNHEY and CDR2 is SMNVEV (reference sequence). Trimming cost V 5 bases and J 0 bases, with 13 bases left between them. This CDR3 contains 15 residues. CDR3 DNA sequence: TGTGCCAGCAGTATATACGGGAAAATGAACACTGAAGCTTTCTTT. This gives the protein CASSIYGKMNTEAFF.

The genes are TRBV7-9 and TRBJ1-5; 7 bases are a match to TRBD1. This CDR3 region has 15 residues. Germline CDR1 and CDR2: SEHNR and FQNEAQ (reference sequence). The V and J ends lost 7 bases and 5 bases, in that order; junction bases with no gene match: 11. The CDR3 DNA reads TGTGCCAGCACCATGGGGGACAGTGAGTATCAGCCCCAGCATTTT. It encodes CASTMGDSEYQPQHF. The full variable domain, rest sourced from reference TRBV7-9 and TRBJ1-5, is DTGVSQNPRHKITKRGQNVTFRCDPISEHNRLYWYRQTLGQGPEFLTYFQNEAQLEKSRLLSDRFSAERPKGSFSTLEIQRTEQGDSAMYLCASTMGDSEYQPQHFGDGTRLSIL.

This clone qualifies as medium-sized. The V call is TRBV27, the J call TRBJ1-1, with D unclear. CDR3 length: 13 amino acids. Germline V gene lookup returns CDR1 MNHEY and CDR2 SMNVEV (reference sequence). V was clipped by 7 bases and J by 5 bases, with 14 bases between them. The CDR3 is CASTDGLRTEAFF. CDR3 sequence (DNA): TGTGCCAGCACCGACGGCCTGAGGACTGAAGCTTTCTTT.

This chain joins TRBV7-6 and TRBJ2-2; D might be TRBD1 (5 bases). The CDR3 spans 14 residues. V was clipped by 5 bases and J by 3 bases, with 10 bases between them. CDR1 SGHVS and CDR2 FNYEAQ come from the germline V gene. DNA of the CDR3: TGTGCCAGCAGCCGGTTAGGGGACACCGGGGAGCTGTTTTTT. It yields the protein CASSRLGDTGELFF.

The gene calls are TRBV30 and TRBJ1-5, with 7 bases fitting TRBD1. With V trimmed by 0 bases and J by 0 bases, 2 bases remained unmatched. CDR3 size: 15 residues. Per the germline V gene, CDR1 is GTSNPN and CDR2 is SVGIG (reference sequence). The CDR3: CAWSVGTASNQPQHF. CDR3 DNA sequence: TGTGCCTGGAGTGTTGGGACAGCTAGCAATCAGCCCCAGCATTTT.

The J gene is TRBJ2-7, the V gene TRBV18; TRBD2 aligns across 9 bases. V trimming: 5 bases; J trimming: 0 bases; junction bases outside the gene matches: 5. This CDR3 has 15 amino acids. Germline V gives CDR1 KGHSH, CDR2 LQKENI. The CDR3 loop is CASSTGTSPSYEQYF. CDR3 DNA: TGTGCCAGCTCAACCGGGACTAGCCCCTCCTACGAGCAGTACTTC.